What follows describes a single T cell receptor (beta chain). Its antigen is undetermined. Trimming took 3 bases from V and 4 from J, leaving 12 bases between them. Germline V gives CDR1 MNHNY, CDR2 SVGAGI (reference sequence). The CDR3 has 14 amino acids. Repertoires were generated with immunoSEQ multiplex PCR, while TCRdb's copy carries only in-frame clones and drops some. The sample lists tens of thousands of clones; approximately 70% were seen once. This record belongs to a study of vaccination effects on CD4 cells after COVID-19. The overall study: Antigen-specific CD4+ T cells expanded by the ViraFEST assay with viral peptide pools were then sequenced.

At the end of nine to ten days of culture, CD4+ T cells were isolated. Vaccine recipients lacked prior SARS-CoV-2 infection and had negative nucleocapsid antibodies. Study-wide points: No early post-infection timepoints were available in the study, which also included few convalescent patients.

The TCR comes from a human donor who received a COVID-19 vaccine. V usage is TRBV6-6 and J usage is TRBJ1-1; tentative D call: TRBD1 (5 bases). This specimen consisted of CD4+ T cells from PBMCs cultured without peptide, obtained before COVID-19 vaccination. This CDR3 reads CASSYSLGGTEAFF. The CDR3 DNA reads as TGTGCCAGCAGTTATTCATTGGGGGGCACTGAAGCTTTCTTT.